This passage covers 16 T cell receptor beta chains from one sample sequenced in a study of blood T cells in healthy people across ages. Using a J-beta primer mix together with a sample-barcoded 5' primer, a second PCR was run for roughly 6 to 11 cycles. TCRdb passed the 5' RACE reads through MiXCR, listing each CDR3 protein once. Of hundreds of thousands of distinct CDR3 sequences listed, roughly 25% are singletons. This sample was also put to use in a study of T cells of mothers and their children.

The specimen was blood. The receptors originated from a boy younger than 18 in good health.

The genes are TRBV11-2 and TRBJ2-3, with D unresolved. V lost 6 bases and J lost 2, with 15 bases in between. The CDR3 is 15 residues long. In germline, CDR1 is SGHAT, CDR2 FQNNGV. CDR3: CASSPTLPPTDTQYF. CDR3 nucleotides: TGTGCCAGCAGTCCGACCCTCCCTCCCACAGATACGCAGTATTTT.

This clonotype was seen a few times. The chain couples TRBV29-1 to TRBJ1-5; D not resolved. The CDR3 length is 13 residues. Germline CDR1 and CDR2: SQVTM and ANQGSEA. Trimming took 4 bases from V and 3 from J, leaving 10 bases between them. CDR3 bases: TGCAGCGTTGCCGGGGAATTCAATCAGCCCCAGCATTTT. As protein: CSVAGEFNQPQHF.

This chain joins TRBV10-3 and TRBJ2-1; TRBD1 or TRBD2 may be the D gene (5 bases each). V gave up 5 bases and J gave up 8 bases, with 13 bases separating them. The CDR3 sequence is 13 residues long. Germline V gene data show CDR1 as ENHRY and CDR2 as SYGVKD. DNA of the CDR3: TGTGCCATCAGTAGGGACCTCTCGGATGAGCAGTTCTTC. This encodes CAISRDLSDEQFF.

The chain links TRBV7-6 to TRBJ2-2; tentatively, D is TRBD2 (6 bases). CDR3 length equals 16 residues. Germline values: CDR1 SGHVS, CDR2 FNYEAQ. With 4 bases removed from V and 6 bases from J, the gap between germline ends came to 18 bases. CDR3: CASSSLSTTSSGELFF. CDR3 coding DNA: TGTGCCAGCAGCTCCCTCTCAACTACTAGCTCCGGGGAGCTGTTTTTT.

In this sample, this clonotype turned up a few times. The chain has TRBV28 and TRBJ2-1; 12 nucleotides align to TRBD2. This CDR3 contains 16 residues. The V segment lost 7 bases and the J segment 2 bases; nucleotides outside the gene matches: 6. Germline values: CDR1 MDHEN, CDR2 SYDVKM. The CDR3 loop reads CASTLAGGIAYNEQFF. The CDR3 DNA sequence: TGTGCCAGCACCCTAGCGGGGGGGATCGCCTACAATGAGCAGTTCTTC.

The V gene is TRBV6-5, the J gene TRBJ2-1; TRBD2 might be the D (6 bases). The V and J ends lost 0 bases and 0 bases respectively, with 12 bases between them. The germline V gene has CDR1 MNHEY and CDR2 SVGAGI. CDR3 length equals 17 residues. CDR3 protein: CASSYSTLANSYNEQFF. The DNA for the CDR3 is TGTGCCAGCAGTTACTCGACGCTAGCGAACTCCTACAATGAGCAGTTCTTC.

There are a few counts of this clonotype. V usage is TRBV29-1 and J usage is TRBJ2-1; TRBD2 agrees at 9 bases. The V and J ends lost 8 bases and 0 bases, in that order; junction bases with no gene match: 11. The CDR3 covers 16 residues. Germline V lookup: CDR1 SQVTM, CDR2 ANQGSEA. The CDR3 DNA sequence: TGCAGCATCGTAGCTAGCGGGGTGAGCTCCTACAATGAGCAGTTCTTC. Translation: CSIVASGVSSYNEQFF.

In its sample, this clonotype was seen a few times. The genes are TRBV3-1 and TRBJ2-1, with 7 bases lining up with TRBD1. The CDR3 runs to 12 residues. V lost 3 bases to trimming and J lost 10 bases; unmatched junction nucleotides: 3. CDR1 is LGHDT, CDR2 YNNKEL, per germline (reference sequence). CDR3 in amino acids: CASSQGQSEQFF. CDR3 nucleotide sequence: TGTGCCAGCAGCCAGGGACAGTCCGAGCAGTTCTTC.

The chain has TRBV29-1 and TRBJ2-2; a possible D gene is TRBD1 (6 bases). Deletions cut 6 bases from V and 4 bases from J, with 12 bases between. The CDR3 totals 13 residues. Germline CDR1 is SQVTM and CDR2 is ANQGSEA. The CDR3 DNA is TGCAGCGTAAACAGGGCCGGCACCGGGGAGCTGTTTTTT. It encodes CSVNRAGTGELFF.

The gene calls are TRBV9 and TRBJ2-5; 10 bases agree with TRBD1. The DNA end is more similar to TRBJ2-7, so the J call may be wrong. The CDR3 loop spans 14 amino acids. CDR1 SGDLS and CDR2 YYNGEE come from the germline V gene. The CDR3 protein is CASSWGDRGYEQYF. The DNA of the CDR3 is TGTGCCAGCAGCTGGGGGGACAGGGGTTACGAGCAGTACTTC.

The gene calls are TRBV19 and TRBJ2-6, with unresolved D. Germline V gene lookup returns CDR1 LNHDA and CDR2 SQIVND (reference sequence). There are 14 residues in the CDR3. Trimming took 6 bases from V and 0 from J, leaving 6 bases between them. CDR3 DNA sequence: TGTGCCAGTAGAGCCACCTCTGGGGCCAACGTCCTGACTTTC. Amino acid sequence: CASRATSGANVLTF.

The chain uses TRBV7-9 and TRBJ2-5; tentative D call: TRBD2 (7 bases). The CDR3 totals 14 residues. Looked up from germline, CDR1 is SEHNR and CDR2 is FQNEAQ (reference sequence). Trimming cost V 5 bases and J 1 base, with 11 bases left between them. CDR3 nucleotides: TGTGCCAGCAGCGTCGGGGGGCCCCAAGAGACCCAGTACTTC. Translated, it gives CASSVGGPQETQYF.

The chain combines TRBV20-1 with TRBJ2-2; 10 bases are shared with TRBD2. The CDR3 spans 18 residues. Unmatched junction bases numbered 19, after V lost 6 bases and J lost 6 bases. Germline V lookup: CDR1 DFQATT, CDR2 SNEGSKA (reference sequence). The CDR3 nucleotides read TGCAGTGCGACCCAATGGGAGCGGGAGGGCCAATCGGCCGGGGAGCTGTTTTTT. Translating gives CSATQWEREGQSAGELFF.

The V gene is TRBV11-2, the J gene TRBJ2-5; no definite D call. CDR1 SGHAT and CDR2 FQNNGV come from the germline V gene. V dropped 1 base and J dropped 3 bases, with 18 bases sitting between them. The CDR3 spans 17 residues. The chain's CDR3 is CASSLVPALFGEETQYF. In DNA form, the CDR3 reads TGTGCCAGCAGCTTAGTTCCCGCTCTGTTTGGGGAAGAGACCCAGTACTTC.

J is TRBJ2-1 and V is TRBV10-3, with D tentatively TRBD2 (6 bases). Germline V gives CDR1 ENHRY, CDR2 SYGVKD. V was trimmed by 3 bases and J by 8 bases, leaving 8 bases between them. There are 12 residues in the CDR3. CDR3 amino acids: CAISDGGDEQFF. CDR3 DNA: TGTGCCATCAGTGATGGCGGGGATGAGCAGTTCTTC.

The V call is TRBV29-1, the J call TRBJ1-2; D is perhaps TRBD1 (6 bases). The CDR3 consists of 14 residues. Trimming cost V 7 bases and J 0 bases, with 15 bases left between them. Germline V gene sequence: CDR1 SQVTM, CDR2 ANQGSEA. CDR3 in amino acids: CSAGEDRANYGYTF. The CDR3 DNA is TGCAGCGCCGGCGAGGACAGAGCTAACTATGGCTACACCTTC.